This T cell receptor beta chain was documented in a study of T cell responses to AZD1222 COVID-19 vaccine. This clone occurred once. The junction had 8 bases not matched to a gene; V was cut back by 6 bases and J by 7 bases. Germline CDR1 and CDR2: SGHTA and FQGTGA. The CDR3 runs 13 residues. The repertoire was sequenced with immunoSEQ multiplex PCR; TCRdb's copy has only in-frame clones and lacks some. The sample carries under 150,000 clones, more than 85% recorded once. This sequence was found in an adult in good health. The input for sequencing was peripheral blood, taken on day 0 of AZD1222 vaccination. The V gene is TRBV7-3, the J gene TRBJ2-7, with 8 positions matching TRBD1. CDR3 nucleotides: TGTGCCAGCAGTTCCGCAGGGGGCTGGGAGCAGTACTTC. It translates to CASSSAGGWEQYF.